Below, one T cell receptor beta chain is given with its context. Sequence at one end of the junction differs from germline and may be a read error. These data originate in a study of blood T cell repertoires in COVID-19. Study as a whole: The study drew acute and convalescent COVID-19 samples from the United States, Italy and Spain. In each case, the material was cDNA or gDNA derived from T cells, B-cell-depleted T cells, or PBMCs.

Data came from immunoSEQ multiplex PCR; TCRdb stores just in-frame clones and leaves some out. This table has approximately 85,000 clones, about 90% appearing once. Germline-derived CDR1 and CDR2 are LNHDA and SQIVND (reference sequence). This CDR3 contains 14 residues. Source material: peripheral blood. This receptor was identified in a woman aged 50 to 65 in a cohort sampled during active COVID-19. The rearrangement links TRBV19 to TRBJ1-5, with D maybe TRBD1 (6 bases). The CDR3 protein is CASSIHRDNPRNYF. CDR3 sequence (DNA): TGTGCCAGTAGTATTCACCGGGACAATCCCCGTAATTACTTT.